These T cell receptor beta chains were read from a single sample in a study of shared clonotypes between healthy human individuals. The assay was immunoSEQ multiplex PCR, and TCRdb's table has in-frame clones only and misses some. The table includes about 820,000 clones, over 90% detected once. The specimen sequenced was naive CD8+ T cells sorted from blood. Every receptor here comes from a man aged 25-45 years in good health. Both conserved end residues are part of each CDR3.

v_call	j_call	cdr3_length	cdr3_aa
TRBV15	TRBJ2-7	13	CATSRVRGYEQYF
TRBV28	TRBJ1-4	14	CASSGEKTNEKLFF
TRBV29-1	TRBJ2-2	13	CSVSRSNTGELFF
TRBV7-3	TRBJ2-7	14	CASSPWDRGDEQYF
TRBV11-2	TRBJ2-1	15	CASSRDRESWNEQFF
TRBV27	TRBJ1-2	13	CASSSIPGQGYTF
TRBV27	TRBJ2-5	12	CANPQGAETQYF
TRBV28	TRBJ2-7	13	CASKPPGAVEQYF
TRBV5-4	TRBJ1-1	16	CASSLSGQGSGTEAFF
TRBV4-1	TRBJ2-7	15	CASSHGQGPAYEQYF
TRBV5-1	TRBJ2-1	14	CASSLGQGLNEQFF
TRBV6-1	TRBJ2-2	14	CASKRRGNTGELFF
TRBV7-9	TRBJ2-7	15	CASSFGTGLSYEQYF
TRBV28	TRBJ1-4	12	CASSLSDEKLFF
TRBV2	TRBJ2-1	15	CASSETSGVYNEQFF
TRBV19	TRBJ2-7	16	CASSTPPGGYSYEQYF
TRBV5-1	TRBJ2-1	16	CASSSEQGFGYNEQFF
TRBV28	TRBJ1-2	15	CASSSDQDNWYGYTF
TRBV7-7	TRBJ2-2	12	CAWGANTGELFF
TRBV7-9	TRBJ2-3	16	CASSLLLAGGEDTQYF
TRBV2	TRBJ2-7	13	CASSGLVVYEQYF
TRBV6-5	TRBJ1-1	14	CASSPQGLGTEAFF
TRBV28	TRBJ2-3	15	CASRQSPISTDTQYF
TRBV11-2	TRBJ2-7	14	CASSFNGLVSEQYF
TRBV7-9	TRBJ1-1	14	CASSLDAGQGEAFF
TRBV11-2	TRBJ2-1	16	CASSLGTSGRLGEQFF
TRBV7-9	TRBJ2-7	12	CASSQWNYEQYF
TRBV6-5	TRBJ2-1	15	CASSYKQGTYNEQFF
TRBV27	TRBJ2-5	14	CASSLSPGAKTQYF
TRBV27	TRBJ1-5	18	CASSPISSQGAGDQPQHF
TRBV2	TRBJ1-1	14	CASTGQGIRTEAFF
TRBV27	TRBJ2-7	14	CASRPGQGAYEQYF
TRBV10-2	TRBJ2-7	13	CASSPGSAYEQYF
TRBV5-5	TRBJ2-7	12	CASNFSPYEQYF
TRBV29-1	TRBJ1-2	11	CSSRDNYGYTF
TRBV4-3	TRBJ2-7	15	CASSQDYADTYEQYF
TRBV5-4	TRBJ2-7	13	CASSVIASYEQYF
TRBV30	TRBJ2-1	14	CAWSVSDRYNEQFF
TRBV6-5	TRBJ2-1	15	CASSYSTGSLAEQFF
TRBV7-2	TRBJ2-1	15	CASSLERESYNEQFF
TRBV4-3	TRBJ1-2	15	CASSQGSGGGYGYTF
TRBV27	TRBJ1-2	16	CASSLLSGASRYGYTF
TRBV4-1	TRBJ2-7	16	CASSQENPGSSYEQYF
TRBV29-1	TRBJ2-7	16	CSVELIGTGEYYEQYF
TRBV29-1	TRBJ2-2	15	CSALSPGSNTGELFF
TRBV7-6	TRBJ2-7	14	CASSFGQSSYEQYF
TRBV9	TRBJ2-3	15	CASSVAGVGTDTQYF
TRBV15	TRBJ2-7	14	CATSRDGDSYEQYF
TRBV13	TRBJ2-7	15	CASSSRMTPPYEQYF
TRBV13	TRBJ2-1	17	CASSLWVGLADYNEQFF
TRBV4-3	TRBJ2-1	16	CASSQVWDSRYNEQFF
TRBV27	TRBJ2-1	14	CASSLARGRNEQFF
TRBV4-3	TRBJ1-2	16	CASSQEAPDKVGGYTF
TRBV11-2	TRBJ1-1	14	CASSLRTPQGEAFF
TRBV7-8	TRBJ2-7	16	CASSSWTSGASYEQYF
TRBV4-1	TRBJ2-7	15	CASSQLATIGYEQYF
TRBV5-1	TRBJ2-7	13	CASSFSGTYEQYF
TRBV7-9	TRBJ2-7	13	CASSSGTGFEQYF
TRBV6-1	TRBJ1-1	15	CASTRDRVINTEAFF
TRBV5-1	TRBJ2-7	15	CASSLAASGSYEQYF